This T cell receptor (beta chain) derives from a study of T cell repertoires in cytomegalovirus infection. MiXCR was run by TCRdb on the reads, yielding one entry per CDR3 protein. The sample contains about 250,000 distinct CDR3 sequences, roughly an eighth of which appear only once. The V gene end was trimmed by 4 bases and the J gene end by 12 bases; junction bases not matched to a gene: 12. Germline V gene data show CDR1 as LGHNA and CDR2 as YSLEER. CDR3 length equals 15 residues. Sequencing was performed on PBMCs. The gene calls are TRBV4-3 and TRBJ2-1, with 10 nucleotides matching TRBD1. This clonotype was obtained from a human donor in good health (CMV status not recorded). Some clones in this sample may be carry-over from other donors' samples. The CDR3 here is CASSPWTGGGSWQFF. The CDR3 DNA reads TGCGCCAGCAGCCCCTGGACAGGGGGGGGCTCGTGGCAGTTCTTC.